This T cell receptor (beta chain) was observed in a study of CD8+ T cells in alopecia areata. Study-level findings and limits: Among the top 100, expanded CD8+ clones were significantly decreased by tofacitinib, as was scalp clonality. Elevated clonality characterized lesional scalp relative to normal scalp, particularly in alopecia totalis/universalis.

Treatment described: oral pan-JAK inhibitor, 5-10 mg twice daily. Researchers picked out CD4+ and CD8+ T cells from PBMCs by sorting. It was cDNA, reverse transcribed from extracted RNA, that served as the sequencing template. Sequenced by immunoSEQ multiplex PCR; TCRdb stores in-frame clones only, minus some. Of roughly 230,000 clones detected, around two fifths appear once; the ten largest clones hold about 2.4%. The V gene end was trimmed by 5 bases and the J gene end by 3 bases; junction bases not matched to a gene: 3. In germline, CDR1 is MNHEY, CDR2 SVGAGI. The CDR3 covers 14 residues. A word on this clone: Antigen specificity is unknown.

This rearrangement joins TRBV6-5 to TRBJ2-4; 8 bases agree with TRBD1. The input for sequencing was CD4+ T cells sorted from blood, taken at approximately week 36, from a patient treated with tofacitinib. This clonotype originated in a human donor with alopecia areata. The CDR3 here is CASSETGVKNIQYF. In DNA form, the CDR3 reads TGTGCCAGCAGTGAGACAGGGGTCAAAAACATTCAGTACTTC.